This T cell receptor beta chain is drawn from a study of pediatric ulcerative colitis. Study-wide context: Disease was pancolitis in several and left-sided in two, histology-confirmed. Study observations and caveats: Ulcerative colitis patients shared more blood-rectal clones than controls. Rectal repertoires separated controls, mild-moderate and acute severe colitis.

Sequencing was performed with immunoSEQ multiplex PCR; in TCRdb, only in-frame clones are kept and a portion is missing. In the table there are more than 15,000 clones, less than 80% of which are singletons. To note about this clone: Its antigen is currently unknown.

Germline loops: CDR1 KGHSH, CDR2 LQKENI. There are 13 residues in the CDR3. V gave up 3 bases and J gave up 4 bases, with 7 bases separating them. Rectal tissue came from one to two pinch biopsies taken at colonoscopy. Before the diagnostic colonoscopy, ulcerative colitis patients were free of immunosuppressive medication. The sequenced sample consisted of gut tissue. The chain links TRBV18 to TRBJ1-5; D uncertain. The TCR comes from a girl under 18 with moderate ulcerative colitis. The CDR3 DNA follows: TGTGCCAGCTCACCCCATCGGAATCAGCCCCAGCATTTT. It yields the protein CASSPHRNQPQHF.